Presented here are 27 T cell receptor beta chains from one specimen sequenced in a study of blood T cells in healthy people across ages. Combining a sample-barcoded 5' primer with a J-beta primer mix, a second PCR ran for about 7 to 11 cycles. MiXCR, applied by TCRdb to the 5' RACE reads, yields one record per CDR3 protein. The data show more than 650,000 distinct CDR3 sequences, about 20% seen once. The sample was blood. The receptors were sampled from a man between 65 and 85 years old in good health.

This chain joins TRBV20-1 and TRBJ1-5, with a tentative D call TRBD1 (5 bases). Trimming took 0 bases from V and 4 from J, leaving 13 bases between them. The CDR3 covers 15 residues. Germline CDR1 DFQATT, CDR2 SNEGSKA (reference sequence). This CDR3 is CSARDSQDKNQPQHF. CDR3 bases: TGCAGTGCTAGAGATTCCCAGGACAAAAATCAGCCCCAGCATTTT.

The V call is TRBV6-5, the J call TRBJ2-5; 8 nucleotides line up with TRBD2. The tail of the sequence fits TRBJ2-1 better, so the J call may be wrong. The CDR3 extends over 13 amino acids. Germline lookup yields CDR1 MNHEY and CDR2 SVGAGI. CDR3 region: CASNEREYSEQFF. The CDR3 nucleotides read TGTGCCAGCAATGAGCGGGAGTACTCTGAGCAGTTCTTC.

This clonotype has a single count. The CDR3 region has the DNA TGTGCCAGCAGCGGTCACATCCAAGATACGCAGTATTTT. Translation: CASSGHIQDTQYF. This sequence joins TRBV7-2 and TRBJ2-3; D call uncertain. CDR1 and CDR2 from the germline V gene are SGHTA and FQGNSA. CDR3 length: 13 residues. The germline V and J ends were trimmed by 5 bases and 5 bases, with 11 bases remaining between them.

The chain couples TRBV20-1 to TRBJ1-6; TRBD1 matches 7 bases. This CDR3 is 14 amino acids long. The junction had 1 base not matched to a gene; V was cut back by 2 bases and J by 3 bases. Germline CDR1 DFQATT, CDR2 SNEGSKA (reference sequence). CDR3 DNA sequence: TGCAGTGCTAGACGACAGGGCTATAATTCACCCCTCCACTTT. Translation gives CSARRQGYNSPLHF.

This clonotype was observed a few times. The rearrangement uses TRBV7-8 and TRBJ1-1; no definite D call. V lost 5 bases and J 1 base, leaving 8 bases between the germline ends. This CDR3 region has 13 residues. Germline assignment: CDR1 SGHVS and CDR2 FQNEAQ. CDR3 DNA: TGTGCCAGCAGCCCCTCGGAGAACACTGAAGCTTTCTTT. It codes for CASSPSENTEAFF.

The J gene is TRBJ2-1, the V gene TRBV29-1; the match to TRBD2 covers 7 bases. V trimming: 3 bases; J trimming: 6 bases; junction bases outside the gene matches: 5. The CDR3 sequence is 13 residues long. Germline V gene lookup returns CDR1 SQVTM and CDR2 ANQGSEA. The CDR3 nucleotides read TGCAGCGTTGACCCGGGAGGATCCAATGAGCAGTTCTTC. Its protein is CSVDPGGSNEQFF.

This clonotype was recorded at least ten times. The chain couples TRBV3-1 to TRBJ2-3; D is unresolved. V shed 4 bases and J shed 4 bases, with 15 bases lying between them. CDR1 is LGHDT, CDR2 YNNKEL, per germline (reference sequence). CDR3 length equals 15 residues. In DNA form, the CDR3 reads TGTGCCAGCAGCCCACCAGGCGTACCGGCAGATACGCAGTATTTT. Translating gives CASSPPGVPADTQYF.

This rearrangement joins TRBV10-3 to TRBJ2-1; weak D call: TRBD1 (6 bases). The V gene lost 10 bases and the J gene lost 5 bases, with 15 bases spanning the gap. Looked up from germline, CDR1 is ENHRY and CDR2 is SYGVKD. The CDR3 is 13 amino acids. CDR3 DNA sequence: TGTGCCACCACGGGACATTCTAACAATGAGCAGTTCTTC. This encodes CATTGHSNNEQFF.

This clonotype was counted between two and nine times. V usage is TRBV12-3 or TRBV12-4 and J usage is TRBJ2-2; D may correspond to TRBD1 or TRBD2 (5 bases each). V was pared by 6 bases and J by 4 bases, with 12 bases between. This CDR3 has 14 residues. CDR3 coding DNA: TGTGCCAGCAGGAGGCCGGGGCCCACCGGGGAGCTGTTTTTT. Amino acids: CASRRPGPTGELFF.

This clonotype came up a few times. The rearrangement links TRBV6-5 to TRBJ1-2, with a weak D call TRBD1 (5 bases). The germline gives CDR1 MNHEY, CDR2 SVGAGI. Trimming took 5 bases from V and 2 from J, leaving 15 bases between them. CDR3 length equals 15 residues. CDR3: CASSRVSAGNYGYTF. As DNA, the CDR3 is TGTGCCAGCAGTCGAGTTAGCGCAGGGAACTATGGCTACACCTTC.

This chain links TRBV4-1 with TRBJ2-1; the match to TRBD1 covers 9 bases. The CDR3 is 16 amino acids. V lost 1 base and J lost 4; bases outside the gene matches: 5. The germline V gene encodes CDR1 MGHRA and CDR2 YSYEKL. The CDR3 DNA sequence: TGCGCCAGCAGCCAAGCGGACAGGGGATTGTACAATGAGCAGTTCTTC. Translated: CASSQADRGLYNEQFF.

The gene calls are TRBV5-8 and TRBJ2-4; weak D call: TRBD2 (5 bases). Germline-derived CDR1 and CDR2 are SGHTS and YDEGEE. Trimming stripped 10 bases from V and 0 bases from J, with 23 bases between. The CDR3 covers 17 residues. The CDR3 loop is CAGETRTQYIAKNIQYF. Here the CDR3 DNA reads TGTGCCGGGGAGACACGCACGCAGTACATAGCCAAAAACATTCAGTACTTC.

This clonotype appeared a few times. The V call is TRBV12-3 or TRBV12-4, the J call TRBJ2-3; 7 nucleotides agree with TRBD1. The CDR3 runs to 15 residues. V dropped 5 bases and J dropped 2; count of bases not matched to a gene: 7. For the CDR3, the DNA is TGTGCCAGCAGTCACTATGGGACAGCCACAGATACGCAGTATTTT. Translated: CASSHYGTATDTQYF.

Only a few counts were recorded for this clonotype. The V gene is TRBV7-2, the J gene TRBJ2-1, with 7 bases matching TRBD2. In germline, CDR1 is SGHTA, CDR2 FQGNSA. This CDR3 has 16 residues. The J segment lost 2 bases and the V segment lost 5 bases, leaving 9 bases of the junction unmatched. The DNA for the CDR3 is TGTGCCAGCAGCGCCTCAACTAGCGCACCCTACAATGAGCAGTTCTTC. It encodes CASSASTSAPYNEQFF.

This clonotype showed up just a few times. The J gene is TRBJ1-1, the V gene TRBV6-4; D uncertain. Trimming took off 7 bases at V and 1 base at J, with 7 bases between the two ends. This CDR3 has 12 amino acids. Germline V CDR1 and CDR2: MRHNA, SNTAGT. In nucleotides, the CDR3 is TGTGCCAGCAACGACGGGAACACTGAAGCTTTCTTT. As protein: CASNDGNTEAFF.

The chain is built from TRBV28 and TRBJ2-5; tentative D call: TRBD2 (5 bases). Germline V gives CDR1 MDHEN, CDR2 SYDVKM. CDR3 length equals 15 residues. V lost 3 bases and J 1 base, leaving 12 bases between the germline ends. The CDR3 here is CASSFGGEGQETQYF. DNA for the CDR3: TGTGCCAGCAGTTTTGGAGGAGAGGGCCAAGAGACCCAGTACTTC.

This clonotype came up many times. The rearrangement joins TRBV4-1 to TRBJ2-1; 9 nucleotides match TRBD2. J was trimmed by 5 bases and V by 0 bases; bases with no gene match: 5. The CDR3 runs 16 residues. Germline loops: CDR1 MGHRA, CDR2 YSYEKL. DNA of the CDR3: TGCGCCAGCAGCCAAGAGTGGCTAGCGGGACACAATGAGCAGTTCTTC. The encoded protein is CASSQEWLAGHNEQFF.

This sequence joins TRBV11-3 and TRBJ2-5; 7 positions agree with TRBD1. The end of the DNA is better explained by TRBJ2-7, so the J call may be wrong. Germline V gene sequence: CDR1 SGHNT, CDR2 YENEEA. The CDR3 spans 14 residues. CDR3 amino acids: CASSLQGGGYEQYV. The CDR3 bases are TGTGCCAGCAGCTTACAAGGGGGCGGTTACGAGCAGTACGTC.

J is TRBJ1-4 and V is TRBV14; D unresolved. This CDR3 has 15 residues. Germline CDR1 reads SGHDN; CDR2 reads FVKESK. Trimming stripped 4 bases from V and 0 bases from J, with 9 bases between. CDR3 sequence reads: CASSPLSATNEKLFF. The CDR3 nucleotides are TGTGCCAGCAGCCCTCTGTCAGCAACTAATGAAAAACTGTTTTTT.

There are a few counts of this clonotype. The J gene is TRBJ2-1, the V gene TRBV5-1; D ambiguous. This CDR3 comprises 14 residues. The germline V and J ends were trimmed by 1 base and 3 bases, with 8 bases remaining between them. Per germline, CDR1 SGHRS and CDR2 YFSETQ. The CDR3 loop reads CASSLYGDYNEQFF. Written as DNA, the CDR3 is TGCGCCAGCAGCTTGTATGGCGACTACAATGAGCAGTTCTTC. The whole variable domain, filled in from reference TRBV5-1 and TRBJ2-1, reads KAGVTQTPRYLIKTRGQQVTLSCSPISGHRSVSWYQQTPGQGLQFLFEYFSETQRNKGNFPGRFSGRQFSNSRSEMNVSTLELGDSALYLCASSLYGDYNEQFFGPGTRLTVL.

The sample holds a few counts of this clonotype. The genes are TRBV5-1 and TRBJ2-3; D is tentatively TRBD1 or TRBD2 (5 bases each). This CDR3 contains 15 residues. In germline, CDR1 is SGHRS, CDR2 YFSETQ. V lost 2 bases and J lost 4, with 14 bases in between. CDR3 residues: CASSFGDVEADTQYF. The CDR3 coding sequence is TGCGCCAGCAGCTTCGGGGACGTTGAGGCAGATACGCAGTATTTT.

This clonotype came up a few times. The chain combines TRBV25-1 with TRBJ1-4; D possibly corresponds to TRBD1 (5 bases). The CDR3 covers 14 residues. Germline V gene sequence: CDR1 MGHDK, CDR2 SYGVNS. V lost 6 bases, J lost 4 bases, and 12 bases lay in between. The CDR3, as DNA: TGTGCCAGCAGGTCAAGACAGATTAATGAAAAACTGTTTTTT. Translating it yields CASRSRQINEKLFF.

V gene TRBV18 combines with J gene TRBJ2-3; TRBD1 agrees at 7 bases. Germline trimming cut 5 bases from V and 2 bases from J; bases unmatched to any gene: 7. The germline V gene encodes CDR1 KGHSH and CDR2 LQKENI. The CDR3 loop spans 15 amino acids. CDR3 coding DNA: TGTGCCAGCTCAGTTGACAGGGTGACCACAGATACGCAGTATTTT. This gives the protein CASSVDRVTTDTQYF. Using reference TRBV18 and TRBJ2-3 for the parts outside the CDR3, the full variable domain is NAGVMQNPRHLVRRRGQEARLRCSPMKGHSHVYWYRQLPEEGLKFMVYLQKENIIDESGMPKERFSAEFPKEGPSILRIQQVVRGDSAAYFCASSVDRVTTDTQYFGPGTRLTVL.

The chain employs TRBV7-9 and TRBJ1-2, with D unclear. V shed 8 bases and J shed 1 base, with 5 bases lying between them. This CDR3 contains 11 residues. Per germline, CDR1 SEHNR and CDR2 FQNEAQ (reference sequence). This CDR3 is CASENNYGYTF. The DNA of the CDR3 is TGTGCCAGCGAGAATAACTATGGCTACACCTTC.

This clonotype was observed a handful of times. V gene TRBV18 combines with J gene TRBJ2-4; TRBD2 aligns across 14 bases. The CDR3 is made up of 18 amino acids. CDR1 and CDR2 from the germline V gene are KGHSH and LQKENI. V was pared by 4 bases and J by 2 bases, with 7 bases of the junction left unmatched. Here the CDR3 DNA reads TGTGCCAGCTCACAGGGACTAGCGGGAGCTCGGACCAAAAACATTCAGTACTTC. Its protein is CASSQGLAGARTKNIQYF.

This chain joins TRBV14 and TRBJ2-2; D remains unclear. The CDR3 totals 18 residues. The ends were cut back, 0 bases at V and 5 bases at J, with 19 bases in the middle. From germline, CDR1 is SGHDN and CDR2 FVKESK. CDR3 in amino acids: CASSQEITSRVATGELFF. The CDR3 nucleotides are TGTGCCAGCAGCCAAGAGATTACTTCACGGGTGGCTACCGGGGAGCTGTTTTTT. The whole variable domain, remainder taken from reference TRBV14 and TRBJ2-2, is EAGVTQFPSHSVIEKGQTVTLRCDPISGHDNLYWYRRVMGKEIKFLLHFVKESKQDESGMPNNRFLAERTGGTYSTLKVQPAELEDSGVYFCASSQEITSRVATGELFFGEGSRLTVL.

This clonotype was observed a few times. This rearrangement joins TRBV7-6 to TRBJ1-1; D remains ambiguous. CDR3 length: 13 amino acids. CDR1 is SGHVS and CDR2 is FNYEAQ in the germline V gene. V was clipped by 1 base and J by 3 bases, with 6 bases between them. CDR3 region: CASSLDSYTEAFF. CDR3 nucleotides: TGTGCCAGCAGCTTAGACAGTTACACTGAAGCTTTCTTT.